Shown below are 20 T cell receptor beta chains from a single sample sequenced in a study of blood T cell repertoires in COVID-19. Profiling relied on immunoSEQ multiplex PCR, and the TCRdb table lists in-frame clones only, not all of them. This sample yields around 200,000 clones, of which over 80% are seen a single time; approximately 6.5% belongs to the top ten. Sequences were obtained from peripheral blood. These receptors originate from a woman between 40 and 55 years old with acute or convalescent COVID-19.

V gene TRBV5-1 combines with J gene TRBJ2-3, with D uncertain. V lost 5 bases and J 0 bases, leaving 7 bases between the germline ends. Germline CDR1 and CDR2: SGHRS and YFSETQ. The CDR3 has 13 amino acids. CDR3 residues: CASSKTSTDTQYF. DNA of the CDR3: TGCGCCAGCAGTAAAACTAGCACAGATACGCAGTATTTT.

The J gene is TRBJ2-7, the V gene TRBV27; TRBD2 aligns across 10 bases. From germline, CDR1 is MNHEY and CDR2 SMNVEV (reference sequence). V was pared by 4 bases and J by 6 bases, with 6 bases of the junction left unmatched. This CDR3 is 14 amino acids long. The CDR3 sequence: CASSSLAGAPEQYF. The CDR3 nucleotides are TGTGCCAGCAGTTCCCTAGCGGGAGCCCCCGAGCAGTACTTC.

This clone was detected a few times. The rearrangement links TRBV30 to TRBJ1-6, with a tentative D call TRBD1 (6 bases). The CDR3 runs 12 residues. V was clipped by 3 bases and J by 6 bases, with 6 bases between them. Germline values: CDR1 GTSNPN, CDR2 SVGIG (reference sequence). The CDR3 bases are TGTGCCTGGAGGGGGGCTAATTCACCCCTCCACTTT. Residues: CAWRGANSPLHF.

The chain uses TRBV5-1 and TRBJ2-1, with D perhaps TRBD1 (5 bases). Deletions cut 4 bases from V and 5 bases from J, with 16 bases between. Per the germline V gene, CDR1 is SGHRS and CDR2 is YFSETQ. There are 15 residues in the CDR3. CDR3 sequence (DNA): TGCGCCAGCAGCAAACCGACAGAACCTAACAATGAGCAGTTCTTC. Its translation is CASSKPTEPNNEQFF.

The V and J genes are TRBV5-1 and TRBJ2-1; no definite D call. Trimming removed 0 bases at V and 0 bases at J, with 10 bases between. CDR3 size: 16 residues. The germline gives CDR1 SGHRS, CDR2 YFSETQ. The CDR3 loop reads CASSLAAVSSYNEQFF. CDR3 sequence (DNA): TGCGCCAGCAGCTTGGCTGCGGTTAGCTCCTACAATGAGCAGTTCTTC.

This chain links TRBV18 with TRBJ2-7; no firm D call. Germline CDR1 and CDR2: KGHSH and LQKENI. This CDR3 spans 14 amino acids. V shed 0 bases and J shed 3 bases, with 9 bases lying between them. The CDR3 bases are TGTGCCAGCTCACCACCGTCGCGGAGCTACGAGCAGTACTTC. It codes for CASSPPSRSYEQYF.

The chain recombines TRBV23-1 with TRBJ1-2, with TRBD1 as a possible D gene (5 bases). TRBV23-1 is reported as an ORF; its role is uncertain. The V end lost 0 bases, the J end lost 2 bases, and 19 bases lay between the germline ends. This CDR3 is built from 18 residues. The CDR3 DNA reads as TGCGCCAGCAGTCAATCGTACCTGGGGGGATGGGTCAACTATGGCTACACCTTC. This codes for CASSQSYLGGWVNYGYTF.

This clone was observed a single time. V and J are TRBV6-6 and TRBJ2-7; D gene unclear. The CDR3 sequence is 14 residues long. Germline CDR1 and CDR2: MNHNY and SVGAGI (reference sequence). The V end was cut by 9 bases, the J end by 0 bases, with 15 bases between. As DNA, the CDR3 is TGTGCCAGGATATTACCTAAAGACTCCTACGAGCAGTACTTC. Translating gives CARILPKDSYEQYF.

The chain links TRBV14 to TRBJ2-3; tentatively, D is TRBD2 (5 bases). Germline CDR1 is SGHDN and CDR2 is FVKESK. V was shortened by 5 bases and J by 6 bases, with 15 bases between the two germline ends. The CDR3 is 14 residues long. The CDR3 reads CASSYGLGLDTQYF. CDR3 DNA sequence: TGTGCCAGCAGCTACGGACTCGGTTTGGATACGCAGTATTTT.

The genes are TRBV5-1 and TRBJ1-1; D gene unclear. CDR3 length: 15 amino acids. Trimming left V 2 bases short and J 1 base short, with 12 bases between. Per germline, CDR1 SGHRS and CDR2 YFSETQ. The CDR3 here is CASSFVHNTNTEAFF. CDR3 nucleotide sequence: TGCGCCAGCAGCTTCGTCCATAACACGAACACTGAAGCTTTCTTT. Variable domain in full (rest from reference TRBV5-1 and TRBJ1-1): KAGVTQTPRYLIKTRGQQVTLSCSPISGHRSVSWYQQTPGQGLQFLFEYFSETQRNKGNFPGRFSGRQFSNSRSEMNVSTLELGDSALYLCASSFVHNTNTEAFFGQGTRLTVV.

The chain carries TRBV5-4 and TRBJ2-7; D might be TRBD1 (5 bases). CDR1 is SGHNT, CDR2 YYREEE, per germline (reference sequence). Trimming took off 3 bases at V and 2 bases at J, with 12 bases between the two ends. CDR3 length: 14 residues. For the CDR3, the DNA is TGTGCCAGCAGCTCGCCGGACACCGCCTACGAGCAGTACTTC. Translated: CASSSPDTAYEQYF. The full variable domain, its missing parts supplied by reference TRBV5-4 and TRBJ2-7, is ETGVTQSPTHLIKTRGQQVTLRCSSQSGHNTVSWYQQALGQGPQFIFQYYREEENGRGNFPPRFSGLQFPNYSSELNVNALELDDSALYLCASSSPDTAYEQYFGPGTRLTVT.

This chain uses TRBV28 with TRBJ1-4, with TRBD1 matching 7 bases. V dropped 8 bases and J dropped 8; count of bases not matched to a gene: 8. The germline V gene encodes CDR1 MDHEN and CDR2 SYDVKM. The CDR3 is made up of 13 amino acids. CDR3 region: CASGKTGEEKLFF. The CDR3 region has the DNA TGTGCCAGCGGAAAAACAGGGGAGGAAAAACTGTTTTTT. Full variable domain (outside the CDR3, taken from reference TRBV28 and TRBJ1-4): DVKVTQSSRYLVKRTGEKVFLECVQDMDHENMFWYRQDPGLGLRLIYFSYDVKMKEKGDIPEGYSVSREKKERFSLILESASTNQTSMYLCASGKTGEEKLFFGSGTQLSVL.

The chain carries TRBV30 and TRBJ1-3; unclear D gene. The germline CDR1 and CDR2 sequences are GTSNPN and SVGIG (reference sequence). This CDR3 contains 16 residues. Between the trimmed V and J ends, which lost 0 bases and 7 bases, there was a span of 19 bases. Written as DNA, the CDR3 is TGTGCCTGGAGTGTAACCCCGCTGGGAGGGCCGAACACCATATATTTT. It specifies CAWSVTPLGGPNTIYF. The full variable domain, completed using reference TRBV30 and TRBJ1-3, is SQTIHQWPATLVQPVGSPLSLECTVEGTSNPNLYWYRQAAGRGLQLLFYSVGIGQISSEVPQNLSASRPQDRQFILSSKKLLLSDSGFYLCAWSVTPLGGPNTIYFGEGSWLTVV.

The V gene is TRBV27, the J gene TRBJ1-6, with 11 bases aligning to TRBD1. The V gene end was trimmed by 5 bases and the J gene end by 6 bases; junction bases not matched to a gene: 3. The CDR3 runs to 15 residues. Germline V gene lookup returns CDR1 MNHEY and CDR2 SMNVEV (reference sequence). The CDR3 spells CASSGQGAFNSPLHF. As DNA, the CDR3 is TGTGCCAGCAGTGGACAGGGGGCTTTTAATTCACCCCTCCACTTT.

The chain carries TRBV7-8 and TRBJ2-1, with 10 bases matching TRBD2. CDR3 size: 14 residues. Trimming cost V 5 bases and J 7 bases; bases outside gene matches: 5. Germline assignment: CDR1 SGHVS and CDR2 FQNEAQ. CDR3 DNA sequence: TGTGCCAGCAGCCTACTAGCGGGGTCTAATGAGCAGTTCTTC. It translates to CASSLLAGSNEQFF.

The chain carries TRBV4-1 and TRBJ2-1; possibly TRBD1 for D (5 bases). The V gene's germline CDR1 is MGHRA and CDR2 YSYEKL. The CDR3 runs to 14 residues. Deletions cut 1 base from V and 10 bases from J, with 14 bases between. The CDR3 loop reads CASSQGGQGGEQFF. As DNA, the CDR3 is TGCGCCAGCAGCCAAGGGGGTCAGGGCGGAGAGCAGTTCTTC.

The count of this clone is one. The chain couples TRBV9 to TRBJ1-4; D uncertain. The germline CDR1 and CDR2 sequences are SGDLS and YYNGEE. The CDR3 is 16 amino acids. V was shortened by 1 base and J by 3 bases, with 13 bases between the two germline ends. The CDR3 region has the DNA TGTGCCAGCAGCGTAAGAAGCGAGCAGCCTAATGAAAAACTGTTTTTT. Its protein is CASSVRSEQPNEKLFF.

The chain links TRBV11-1 to TRBJ2-1, with 8 bases matching TRBD2. J was trimmed by 3 bases and V by 3 bases; bases with no gene match: 7. Germline V CDR1 and CDR2: SGHAT, FQDESV (reference sequence). The CDR3 spans 16 residues. As DNA, the CDR3 is TGTGCCAGCAGCTTCACCGGGACTAGGGACTACAATGAGCAGTTCTTC. It encodes CASSFTGTRDYNEQFF.

The chain has TRBV5-6 and TRBJ2-7; the match to TRBD1 covers 7 bases. This CDR3 spans 15 amino acids. V lost 2 bases to trimming and J lost 0 bases; unmatched junction nucleotides: 5. Germline assignment: CDR1 SGHDT and CDR2 YYEEEE. CDR3 in DNA: TGTGCCAGCAGCTTTACACCAGGGGGCTCCTACGAGCAGTACTTC. Protein: CASSFTPGGSYEQYF.

V is TRBV3-1 (or the pseudogene TRBV3-2) and J is TRBJ1-3; D remains unclear. Looked up from germline, CDR1 is LGHDT and CDR2 is YNNKEL (reference sequence). This CDR3 spans 15 amino acids. Trimming stripped 3 bases from V and 1 base from J, with 10 bases between. The CDR3 DNA follows: TGTGCCAGCAGCCAGGAGGGTTGGTCTGGAAACACCATATATTTT. Protein product: CASSQEGWSGNTIYF.